The clone carrying this T cell receptor beta chain was counted only a few times. Study processing details: Using reference gene primer amplification, nucleated cell counts were estimated. Profiled with immunoSEQ multiplex PCR; TCRdb holds only in-frame clones, not every one. That table is the source of V, J and clone size, and D and trimming were worked out from the DNA. The data hold under 350,000 clones, with roughly 85% observed a single time. Germline CDR1 and CDR2: SGHAT and FQNNGV. The V gene lost 1 base and the J gene lost 8 bases, with 3 bases spanning the gap. There are 11 residues in the CDR3. These data originate in a study of blood T cell repertoires in COVID-19.

Sequencing was carried out using peripheral blood. This clonotype originated in a human donor in a cohort sampled during active COVID-19. The gene calls are TRBV11-2 and TRBJ2-1; the D is unclear. The CDR3 sequence: CASSLADEQFF. The CDR3 DNA reads TGTGCCAGCAGCTTAGCGGATGAGCAGTTCTTC.